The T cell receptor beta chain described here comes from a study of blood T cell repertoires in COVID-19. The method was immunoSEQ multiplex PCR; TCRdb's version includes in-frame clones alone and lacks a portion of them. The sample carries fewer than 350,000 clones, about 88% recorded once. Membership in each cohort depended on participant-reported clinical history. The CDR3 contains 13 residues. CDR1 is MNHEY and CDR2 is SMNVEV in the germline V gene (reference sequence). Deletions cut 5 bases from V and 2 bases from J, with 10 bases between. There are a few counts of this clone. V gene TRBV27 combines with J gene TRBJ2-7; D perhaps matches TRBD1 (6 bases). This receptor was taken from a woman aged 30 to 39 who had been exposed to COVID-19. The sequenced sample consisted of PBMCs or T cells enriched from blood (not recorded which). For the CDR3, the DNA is TGTGCCAGCAGTCTCAGGACAGCCTACGAGCAGTACTTC. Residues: CASSLRTAYEQYF.